One TCR beta chain is described in this entry. The entry originates in a study of blood T cell repertoires in COVID-19. Study as a whole: Whether acute or convalescent, the COVID-19 samples came from the United States, Italy and Spain. Sources were T cells, B-cell-depleted T cells, or PBMCs; the material itself was cDNA or gDNA.

In the study's own analysis: Reference gene primer amplification in the assay estimated nucleated cell counts. Data came from immunoSEQ multiplex PCR; TCRdb stores just in-frame clones and leaves some out. D and trimming were read from the DNA, whereas the V and J calls and clone size are those reported in that table. The sample has 470,000 or so clones; over 75% are singletons. This CDR3 region has 16 residues. The germline CDR1 and CDR2 sequences are SGHRS and YFSETQ. V was pared by 4 bases and J by 6 bases, with 11 bases of the junction left unmatched. Sequences were obtained from peripheral blood. The sequence came from a human donor in a cohort sampled during active COVID-19. The rearrangement links TRBV5-1 to TRBJ2-1; 9 bases are shared with TRBD1. The CDR3 nucleotides are TGCGCCAGCAGCCGCAACTCACCGGGACAGGGCAATGAGCAGTTCTTC. This sequence encodes CASSRNSPGQGNEQFF.